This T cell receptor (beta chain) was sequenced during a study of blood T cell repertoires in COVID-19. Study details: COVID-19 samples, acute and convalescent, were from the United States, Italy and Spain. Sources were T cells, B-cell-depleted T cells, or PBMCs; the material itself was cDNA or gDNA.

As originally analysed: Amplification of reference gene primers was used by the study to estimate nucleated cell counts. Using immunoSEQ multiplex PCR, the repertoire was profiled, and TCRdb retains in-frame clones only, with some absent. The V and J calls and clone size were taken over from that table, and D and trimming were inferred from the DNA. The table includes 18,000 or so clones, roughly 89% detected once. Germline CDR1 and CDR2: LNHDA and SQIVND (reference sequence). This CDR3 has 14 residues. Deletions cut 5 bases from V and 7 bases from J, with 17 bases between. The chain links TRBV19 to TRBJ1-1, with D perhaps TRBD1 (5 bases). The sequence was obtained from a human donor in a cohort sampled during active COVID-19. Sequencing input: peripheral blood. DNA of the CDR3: TGTGCCAGTAGTTTTCAGCGGGGGGTCGGTGAAGCTTTCTTT. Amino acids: CASSFQRGVGEAFF.